Below are 19 T cell receptor beta chains sequenced from a single sample in a study of blood T cell repertoires in COVID-19 (dated by TCRdb to between 2020 and 2021). Library preparation was by the immunoSEQ multiplex PCR assay. Here the immuneACCESS table is served through TCRdb, limited to in-frame sequences with V and J called. Missing clones are a known gap in these copies; in checked studies unresolved V genes cover under half, and the rest lacks a known reason. Here the sample has about 170,000 clones; roughly nine tenths occur a single time. The ten largest clones add up to around 9.9% of the sample. Sequenced sample: peripheral blood. The receptor source for this set is a woman aged 55-69 years with COVID-19, enrolled during active disease.

J is TRBJ1-2 and V is TRBV7-9; possible D gene TRBD1, 6 bases. The V gene lost 5 bases and the J gene lost 2 bases, with 15 bases spanning the gap. This CDR3 region has 15 residues. Germline V gene data show CDR1 as SEHNR and CDR2 as FQNEAQ (reference sequence). The DNA of the CDR3 is TGTGCCAGCAGCCCGATTGGACAGATGAACTATGGCTACACCTTC. Its protein product is CASSPIGQMNYGYTF.

In nucleotides, the CDR3 is TGCGCCAGCAGCACGACCGGGACTAGCGGGTTGAAATCCTACGAGCAGTACTTC. Protein product: CASSTTGTSGLKSYEQYF. The genes are TRBV5-1 and TRBJ2-7; TRBD2 matches 12 bases. This CDR3 comprises 18 residues. J was trimmed by 1 base and V by 4 bases; bases with no gene match: 12. Germline lookup yields CDR1 SGHRS and CDR2 YFSETQ.

The V gene is TRBV4-1, the J gene TRBJ2-3; D is unclear. The CDR3 has 14 residues. The germline CDR1 and CDR2 sequences are MGHRA and YSYEKL. Trimming removed 0 bases at V and 0 bases at J, with 4 bases between. In nucleotides, the CDR3 is TGCGCCAGCAGCCAAGACTCGAGCACAGATACGCAGTATTTT. Its protein product is CASSQDSSTDTQYF.

The chain couples TRBV20-1 to TRBJ2-7; D is perhaps TRBD2 (5 bases). Germline V lookup: CDR1 DFQATT, CDR2 SNEGSKA (reference sequence). V gave up 3 bases and J gave up 5 bases, with 20 bases separating them. The CDR3 runs to 15 residues. As DNA, the CDR3 is TGCAGTGCTAGTCGCAGGAGGTCCCATCGCGACGAGCAGTACTTC. It translates to CSASRRRSHRDEQYF.

The chain links TRBV7-6 to TRBJ2-1, with 14 bases fitting TRBD2. The J segment lost 8 bases and the V segment lost 5 bases, leaving 5 bases of the junction unmatched. In germline, CDR1 is SGHVS, CDR2 FNYEAQ. The CDR3 runs 15 residues. The CDR3 region has the DNA TGTGCCAGCAGCCCCGGGACTAGCGGGGGCGATGAGCAGTTCTTC. Protein product: CASSPGTSGGDEQFF.

This chain uses TRBV28 with TRBJ2-1, with 7 bases aligning to TRBD2. The ends lost 2 bases at V and 11 bases at J; junction bases unmatched: 15. The germline gives CDR1 MDHEN, CDR2 SYDVKM. CDR3 length: 16 residues. The CDR3 loop is CASSLTQWGGSYQQFF. CDR3 coding DNA: TGTGCCAGCAGTTTAACCCAGTGGGGGGGGAGCTATCAGCAGTTCTTC.

The V and J genes are TRBV24-1 and TRBJ1-1, with TRBD1 matching over 7 bases. CDR3 length equals 14 residues. V was clipped by 3 bases and J by 1 base; unmatched bases: 1. CDR1 KGHDR and CDR2 SFDVKD come from the germline V gene. The DNA of the CDR3 is TGTGCCACCAGTGATAGGGACAGGAACACTGAAGCTTTCTTT. Its protein is CATSDRDRNTEAFF.

The CDR3 loop is CASWQYGNTIYF. CDR3 DNA sequence: TGTGCCAGCTGGCAGTACGGAAACACCATATATTTT. The chain uses TRBV28 and TRBJ1-3; no clear D. This CDR3 region has 12 residues. Germline V gives CDR1 MDHEN, CDR2 SYDVKM. V lost 8 bases and J 4 bases, leaving 9 bases between the germline ends.

The J gene is TRBJ2-1, the V gene TRBV6-2 or TRBV6-3; 10 nucleotides match TRBD2. The CDR3 has 16 amino acids. Germline V CDR1 and CDR2: MNHEY, SVGEGT. Unmatched junction bases numbered 5, after V lost 2 bases and J lost 4 bases. The CDR3 DNA reads TGTGCCAGCAGTTACCTAGCGGGAGTGAAGTACAATGAGCAGTTCTTC. Its protein is CASSYLAGVKYNEQFF.

The gene calls are TRBV7-9 and TRBJ2-3, with 14 bases matching TRBD2. This CDR3 comprises 15 residues. Germline V CDR1 and CDR2: SEHNR, FQNEAQ (reference sequence). The ends lost 5 bases at V and 3 bases at J; junction bases unmatched: 1. The CDR3 sequence is CASSRTSGRTDTQYF. Here the CDR3 DNA reads TGTGCCAGCAGCCGGACTAGCGGGAGGACAGATACGCAGTATTTT. Combining the CDR3 with reference TRBV7-9 and TRBJ2-3 gives the whole variable domain DTGVSQNPRHKITKRGQNVTFRCDPISEHNRLYWYRQTLGQGPEFLTYFQNEAQLEKSRLLSDRFSAERPKGSFSTLEIQRTEQGDSAMYLCASSRTSGRTDTQYFGPGTRLTVL.

The chain has TRBV2 and TRBJ1-2; D possibly corresponds to TRBD1 (5 bases). V lost 7 bases to trimming and J lost 4 bases, with 7 bases between them. The CDR3 loop spans 11 amino acids. Germline-derived CDR1 and CDR2 are SNHLY and FYNNEI. CDR3 in amino acids: CASTGGYGYTF. As DNA, the CDR3 is TGTGCCAGCACCGGGGGCTATGGCTACACCTTC.

V is TRBV5-1 and J is TRBJ1-2, with D perhaps TRBD1 (6 bases). The V gene lost 1 base and the J gene lost 4 bases, with 11 bases spanning the gap. CDR1 is SGHRS and CDR2 is YFSETQ in the germline V gene. The CDR3 spans 14 residues. CDR3 amino acids: CASSLHRATYGYTF. DNA of the CDR3: TGCGCCAGCAGCTTGCACAGGGCAACCTATGGCTACACCTTC.

The chain uses TRBV18 and TRBJ1-1; tentative D call: TRBD1 (5 bases). From germline, CDR1 is KGHSH and CDR2 LQKENI. This CDR3 contains 15 residues. Trimming took off 3 bases at V and 3 bases at J, with 14 bases between the two ends. CDR3 loop: CASSPTDLDDTEAFF. The CDR3 DNA sequence: TGTGCCAGCTCACCGACAGACTTGGACGACACTGAAGCTTTCTTT.

The chain links TRBV9 to TRBJ1-1; 10 bases fit TRBD1. V shed 0 bases and J 6 bases; nucleotides not matched to a gene: 5. This CDR3 is 15 amino acids long. The germline CDR1 and CDR2 sequences are SGDLS and YYNGEE. The CDR3, as DNA: TGTGCCAGCAGCGTAGGGGACAGGGGTTACCCTGAAGCTTTCTTT. It codes for CASSVGDRGYPEAFF.

This sequence joins TRBV6-5 and TRBJ2-1; 7 nucleotides line up with TRBD1. Germline V gene lookup returns CDR1 MNHEY and CDR2 SVGAGI. This CDR3 has 16 amino acids. Germline trimming cut 4 bases from V and 0 bases from J; bases unmatched to any gene: 6. CDR3 region: CASSLTQGSSYNEQFF. CDR3 DNA: TGTGCCAGCAGTTTAACACAGGGGAGCTCCTACAATGAGCAGTTCTTC.

The chain links TRBV6-5 to TRBJ2-7; D might be TRBD2 (6 bases). Germline V gives CDR1 MNHEY, CDR2 SVGAGI. Trimming took 8 bases from V and 4 from J, leaving 18 bases between them. The CDR3 runs to 14 residues. CDR3 coding DNA: TGTGCCAGCGTTCCCCTGACTAGAGGGTACGAGCAGTACTTC. This sequence encodes CASVPLTRGYEQYF.

The chain employs TRBV29-1 and TRBJ1-1; 8 bases align to TRBD1. Losses at the gene ends were 7 bases for V and 4 bases for J; bases not matched to a gene: 8. CDR1 SQVTM and CDR2 ANQGSEA come from the germline V gene. This CDR3 region has 13 residues. The CDR3, as DNA: TGCAGCGGTGACAGGGGAGAACTCACTGAAGCTTTCTTT. It translates to CSGDRGELTEAFF.

V and J are TRBV2 and TRBJ1-1, with 8 bases lining up with TRBD1. Germline CDR1 SNHLY, CDR2 FYNNEI. The trim removed 3 bases at V and 6 bases at J, leaving 12 bases unmatched. The CDR3 runs 16 residues. The CDR3 sequence: CASSEGGQGLAPEAFF. In DNA form, the CDR3 reads TGTGCCAGCAGTGAGGGTGGACAGGGTCTAGCTCCTGAAGCTTTCTTT.

CDR3 sequence (DNA): TGTGCCATCAGTGAGTCGCCAGGGAAGAACGGGGAGCTGTTTTTT. This gives the protein CAISESPGKNGELFF. The V gene is TRBV10-3, the J gene TRBJ2-2, with D tentatively TRBD1 (5 bases). Per the germline V gene, CDR1 is ENHRY and CDR2 is SYGVKD. Trimming shortened V by 0 bases and J by 7 bases, and 12 bases separated the two germline ends. There are 15 residues in the CDR3.